This TCR beta chain was profiled in a study of cytomegalovirus exposure and HLA in healthy donors. Overall study results and limits: Roughly uniform sequencing depth across donors was assumed, possibly incorrectly.

In the case of this clone: Its antigen is not identified.

V shed 0 bases and J shed 3 bases, with 10 bases lying between them. The germline gives CDR1 SGDLS, CDR2 YYNGEE. The CDR3 extends over 14 amino acids. The PCR employed 60 Vbeta primers together with 13 Jbeta primers. The protocol was immunoSEQ multiplex PCR, while the TCRdb copy is restricted to in-frame clones and leaves out a portion. The sample gives 210,000 or so clones, around 80% of which show up once; around 2.8% is in the top ten. V and J are TRBV9 and TRBJ2-7; D gene ambiguous. The clonotype was recovered from a woman aged 55-69 years in good health and CMV-seropositive. Specimen: PBMCs. CDR3 loop: CASSVETVVYEQYF. The CDR3 nucleotides are TGTGCCAGCAGCGTAGAAACAGTAGTCTACGAGCAGTACTTC.